Listed below are T cell receptor beta chains from one sample, sequenced in a study of regulatory T cells in long-lasting Graves disease. MiXCR was run by TCRdb on the multiplex PCR reads, yielding one entry per CDR3 protein. Altogether about 660,000 distinct CDR3 sequences are present, about 30% being singletons, with the ten largest covering 40% to 50%. The sequences come from peripheral blood mononuclear cells (PBMCs), collected when the disease was refractory, from a patient treated with antithyroid drugs. The receptors stem from a female donor with Graves disease. Both conserved end residues are trimmed from each CDR3.

j_call v_call cdr3_aa
TRBJ1-5 TRBV20-1 SARVTGAAHQPQH
TRBJ2-5 TRBV6-5 ASSYSFGGQQETQY
TRBJ1-1 TRBV5-1 ASSGGDSGFTEAF
TRBJ2-5 TRBV25-1 ASSEYRGGGETQY
TRBJ2-7 TRBV20-1 SASPRDYEQY
TRBJ2-7 TRBV12-3/TRBV12-4 ASSRTPRYEQY
TRBJ2-1 TRBV6-5 ASSYFPDRNEQF
TRBJ1-2 TRBV29-1 SVEDPTGYSGYT
TRBJ2-5 TRBV11-2 ASSLAQGLAGLLQETQY
TRBJ2-2 TRBV3-1 ASSQELGELF
TRBJ1-1 TRBV7-9 ASSESGVGTEAF
TRBJ1-6 TRBV28 ASSLLGVNNSPLH
TRBJ1-2 TRBV19 ASSTPTTVFYGYT